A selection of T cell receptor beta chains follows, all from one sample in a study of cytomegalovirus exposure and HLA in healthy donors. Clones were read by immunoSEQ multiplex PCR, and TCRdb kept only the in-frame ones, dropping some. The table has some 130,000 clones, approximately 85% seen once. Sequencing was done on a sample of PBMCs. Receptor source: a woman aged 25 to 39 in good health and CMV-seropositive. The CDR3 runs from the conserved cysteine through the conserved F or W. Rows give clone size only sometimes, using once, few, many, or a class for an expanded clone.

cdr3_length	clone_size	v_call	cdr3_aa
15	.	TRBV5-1	CASSLEGQGPYEQYF
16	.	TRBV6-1	CASSEDSGGARQPQHF
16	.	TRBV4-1	CASSQEVAGVSYEQYF
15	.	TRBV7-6	CASRPRDSQTGELFF
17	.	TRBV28	CASSASEVGTSTDTQYF
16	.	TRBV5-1	CASSLVAGGSYNEQFF
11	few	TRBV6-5	CASSTTNEQYF
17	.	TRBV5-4	CASSLDPSGVPPYEQYF
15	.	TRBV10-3	CASRHFGTSSYEQYF
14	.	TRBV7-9	CASSFSAGYNEQFF
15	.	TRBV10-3	CAISVGDRSSYEQYF
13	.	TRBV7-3	CASSLQGSSPLHF
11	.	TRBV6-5	CASSYWGQQYF
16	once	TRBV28	CASSPNWAANTGELFF
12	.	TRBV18	CASSPDGGEAFF
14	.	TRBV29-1	CSVKEGAQNYGYTF
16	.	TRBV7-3	CASSLRGGRMNTEAFF
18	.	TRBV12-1	CASTLAPGLAGFTDTQYF
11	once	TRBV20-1	CSAEARDTQYF
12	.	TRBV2	CASSAQGPEAFF
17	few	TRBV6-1	CASSEVGQGRFVYGYTF
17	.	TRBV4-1	CASSQDGYGGAYNEQFF
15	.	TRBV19	CASGPSERANYGYTF
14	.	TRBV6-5	CASSPRDRDNEQFF
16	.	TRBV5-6	CASSPGQGKGGYGYTF
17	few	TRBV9	CASSVGALAGAGETQYF
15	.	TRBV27	CASSLWVQGAGEQYF
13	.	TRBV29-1	CSVDFPRQDGYTF
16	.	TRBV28	CASSHQKGGGNNEQFF